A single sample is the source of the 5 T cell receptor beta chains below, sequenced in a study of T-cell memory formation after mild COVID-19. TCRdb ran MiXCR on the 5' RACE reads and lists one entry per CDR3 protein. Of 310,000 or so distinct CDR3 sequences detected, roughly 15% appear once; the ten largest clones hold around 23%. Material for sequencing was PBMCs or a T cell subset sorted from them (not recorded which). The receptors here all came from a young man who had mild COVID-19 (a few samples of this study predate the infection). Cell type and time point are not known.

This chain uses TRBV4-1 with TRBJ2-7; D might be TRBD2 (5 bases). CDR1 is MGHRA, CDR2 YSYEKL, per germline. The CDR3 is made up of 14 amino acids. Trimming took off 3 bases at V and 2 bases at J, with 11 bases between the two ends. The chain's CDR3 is CASSQRSGPYEQYV. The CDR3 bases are TGCGCCAGCAGCCAGCGGAGCGGACCCTACGAGCAGTACGTC.

This CDR3 reads CASSQDRSDSPRSGAQYF. In DNA, the CDR3 is TGCGCCAGCAGCCAAGATAGATCCGACAGTCCACGGTCAGGAGCCCAGTACTTC. This chain joins TRBV4-1 and TRBJ2-5; tentatively, D is TRBD1 (5 bases). The CDR3 covers 18 residues. With 0 bases removed from V and 9 bases from J, the gap between germline ends came to 26 bases. Germline V lookup: CDR1 MGHRA, CDR2 YSYEKL.

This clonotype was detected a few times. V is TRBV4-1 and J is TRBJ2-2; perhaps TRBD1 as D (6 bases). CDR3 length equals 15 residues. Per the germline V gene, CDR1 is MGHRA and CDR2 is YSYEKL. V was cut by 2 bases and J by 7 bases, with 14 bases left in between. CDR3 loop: CASSQSRTVGGELFF. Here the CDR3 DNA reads TGCGCCAGCAGCCAATCGCGGACAGTTGGCGGGGAGCTGTTTTTT.

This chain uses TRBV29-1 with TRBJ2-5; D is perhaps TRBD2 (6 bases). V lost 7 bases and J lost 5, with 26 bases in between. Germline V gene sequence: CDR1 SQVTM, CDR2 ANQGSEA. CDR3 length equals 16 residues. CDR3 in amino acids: CSAIRGWARVEETQYF. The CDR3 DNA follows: TGCAGCGCCATCCGGGGGTGGGCCAGGGTCGAGGAGACCCAGTACTTC.

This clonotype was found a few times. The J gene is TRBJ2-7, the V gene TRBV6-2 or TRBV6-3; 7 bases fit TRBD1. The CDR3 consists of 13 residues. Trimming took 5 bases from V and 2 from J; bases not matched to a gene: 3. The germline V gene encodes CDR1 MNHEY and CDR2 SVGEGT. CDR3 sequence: CASSLTGAYEQYV. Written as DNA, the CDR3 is TGTGCCAGCAGTCTAACAGGGGCCTACGAGCAGTACGTC.